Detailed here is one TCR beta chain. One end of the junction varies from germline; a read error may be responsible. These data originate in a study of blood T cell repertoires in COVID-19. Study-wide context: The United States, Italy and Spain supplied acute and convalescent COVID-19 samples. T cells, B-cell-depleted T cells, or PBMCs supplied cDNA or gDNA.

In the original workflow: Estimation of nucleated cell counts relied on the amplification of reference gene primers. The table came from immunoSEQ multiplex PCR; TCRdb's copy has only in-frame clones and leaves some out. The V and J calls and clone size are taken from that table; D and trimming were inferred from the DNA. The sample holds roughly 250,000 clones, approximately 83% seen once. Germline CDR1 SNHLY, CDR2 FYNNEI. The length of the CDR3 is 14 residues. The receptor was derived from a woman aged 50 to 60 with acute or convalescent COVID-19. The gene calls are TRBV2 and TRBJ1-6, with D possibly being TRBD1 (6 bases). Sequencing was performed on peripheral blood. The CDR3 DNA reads TGTGCCAGCCGAACAGGGTCCTCTAATTCACCCCTCCACTTT. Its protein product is CASRTGSSNSPLHF.